This TCR beta chain was recovered during a study of OX40 agonist ivuxolimab in advanced cancers. Study in general: Enrolled patients in dose escalation had cancers that were hepatocellular carcinoma, melanoma, renal cell or head and neck cancer. The study's findings and limits: CD8+ T cells showed, on average, more clonal expansion than CD4+ cells. In a subset of nonresponders, normalized T-cell clonal expansion was also low. With doses of 0.1 to 3.0 mg/kg, CD4+ and CD8+ blood T cells had undergone clonal expansion by week 6.

Note on this clone: The antigen is unknown.

Germline lookup yields CDR1 SQVTM and CDR2 ANQGSEA. CDR3 size: 14 residues. The V and J ends lost 6 bases and 6 bases, in that order; junction bases with no gene match: 7. Sequencing was performed with immunoSEQ multiplex PCR; in TCRdb, only in-frame clones are kept and a portion is missing. The table has approximately 74,000 clones, about four fifths seen once. The sequence came from an adult with an advanced solid tumor such as melanoma, head and neck, liver or kidney cancer. The rearrangement uses TRBV29-1 and TRBJ2-2; 10 nucleotides line up with TRBD1. The specimen comprised CD4+ or CD8+ T cells sorted from blood, sampled in a trial of the OX40 agonist ivuxolimab. The CDR3 DNA follows: TGCAGCGTAGCCGGGACAGGGGCGGCCGGGGAGCTGTTTTTT. The encoded protein is CSVAGTGAAGELFF.